These 23 T cell receptor beta chains were all obtained from the same sample, sequenced in a study of regulatory T cells in long-lasting Graves disease (dated by TCRdb to about 2021). The library came from multiplex PCR. Sequenced on an Illumina HiSeq 4000. iRepertoire HTBI primers and Arm-PCR amplification of CDR3 regions were used to construct TCR beta libraries. Using fastp trimming at Q25 and MiXCR clonotype assembly, TCRdb reanalyzed the public sequencing data and kept in-frame beta chains. Every CDR3 protein is listed once, alongside the most common genes and DNA of its rows. For this sample the table gives fewer than 400,000 distinct CDR3 sequences, of which less than 25% were detected only once. The ten largest make up roughly 20% of the sample. Interpreted using the paper, the time point label stands for: persistent/refractory GD, antithyroid drugs over 5 years with positive TRAb. RNA was extracted from PBMCs in TRIzol for both TCR sequencing and RNA sequencing.

Sequencing was performed on peripheral blood mononuclear cells (PBMCs), taken when the disease was refractory, from a patient treated with antithyroid drugs. The source of these receptors is a female donor with Graves disease.

This clonotype was seen a few times. CDR3 coding DNA: TGTGCCAGCAGCTTGTCAGTCGGGGGTGGCTACACCTTC. It specifies CASSLSVGGGYTF. The chain recombines TRBV7-2 with TRBJ1-2; possibly TRBD1 for D (5 bases). This CDR3 comprises 13 residues. The germline gives CDR1 SGHTA, CDR2 FQGNSA. Deletions cut 3 bases from V and 7 bases from J, with 12 bases between.

Turning to this clonotype: It may be a read error: a sequence one base away is much more abundant. The V gene is TRBV15, the J gene TRBJ2-7; TRBD1 might be the D (5 bases). CDR1 and CDR2 (germline): LNHNV, YYDKDF (reference sequence). The CDR3 is made up of 13 amino acids. Trimming removed 1 base at V and 4 bases at J, with 8 bases between. The DNA of the CDR3 is TGTGCCACCAGCAGAGGGGGCCCGTACGAGCAGTACTTC. This sequence encodes CATSRGGPYEQYF. Full variable domain (missing parts from reference TRBV15 and TRBJ2-7): DAMVIQNPRYQVTQFGKPVTLSCSQTLNHNVMYWYQQKSSQAPKLLFHYYDKDFNNEADTPDNFQSRRPNTSFCFLDIRSPGLGDTAMYLCATSRGGPYEQYFGPGTRLTVT.

This clonotype was found many times. This chain links TRBV2 with TRBJ1-2, with D perhaps TRBD1 (6 bases). V lost 6 bases and J lost 7, with 15 bases in between. The germline V gene has CDR1 SNHLY and CDR2 FYNNEI. The CDR3 runs to 13 residues. The CDR3 protein is CASRGGQISGYTF. The CDR3 DNA follows: TGTGCCAGCAGGGGGGGGCAGATTAGTGGCTACACCTTC.

The gene calls are TRBV27 and TRBJ2-7; tentatively, D is TRBD1 (6 bases). CDR3 length equals 15 residues. Germline loops: CDR1 MNHEY, CDR2 SMNVEV (reference sequence). Between the trimmed V and J ends, which lost 4 bases and 5 bases, there was a span of 18 bases. CDR3 in amino acids: CASSSKGVMVHEQYF. Written as DNA, the CDR3 is TGTGCCAGCAGTTCGAAGGGGGTCATGGTCCACGAGCAGTACTTC.

The chain carries TRBV20-1 and TRBJ2-1; TRBD2 matches 10 bases. J was trimmed by 9 bases and V by 6 bases; bases with no gene match: 5. Germline CDR1 DFQATT, CDR2 SNEGSKA (reference sequence). The CDR3 runs to 12 residues. In nucleotides, the CDR3 is TGCAGTGCCCCGACTAGCGGGTCTGAGCAGTTCTTC. It specifies CSAPTSGSEQFF.

Worth noting for this clonotype: A single base separates this from a much larger clone, so it may be a read error. This chain connects TRBV7-9 to TRBJ2-7, with D hard to call. The germline V and J ends were trimmed by 5 bases and 6 bases, with 14 bases remaining between them. The CDR3 is made up of 13 amino acids. The germline gives CDR1 SEHNR, CDR2 FQNEAQ (reference sequence). CDR3 sequence (DNA): TGTGCCAGCAGCCCTCAGGCACCCGGCGAGCAGTACTTC. Translated, it gives CASSPQAPGEQYF.

The chain recombines TRBV5-1 with TRBJ2-7, with D possibly being TRBD2 (7 bases). The ends were cut back, 5 bases at V and 3 bases at J, with 18 bases in the middle. Germline V gene lookup returns CDR1 SGHRS and CDR2 YFSETQ. This CDR3 spans 15 amino acids. The CDR3 is CASSLSGTPNYEQYF. The CDR3 DNA reads as TGCGCCAGCAGTTTAAGCGGGACACCGAACTACGAGCAGTACTTC.

This clonotype was counted many times. J is TRBJ1-1 and V is TRBV5-4; a possible D gene is TRBD1 (6 bases). CDR1 is SGHNT, CDR2 YYREEE, per germline (reference sequence). The germline V and J ends were trimmed by 4 bases and 10 bases, with 26 bases remaining between them. This CDR3 spans 16 amino acids. CDR3 in amino acids: CASSPSERTAGLRAFF. The DNA for the CDR3 is TGTGCCAGCAGCCCCAGCGAACGGACAGCGGGTCTGCGAGCTTTCTTT.

This clonotype has at least ten counts. This sequence joins TRBV12-3 or TRBV12-4 and TRBJ1-4; D gene unclear. This CDR3 is built from 12 residues. Trimming removed 9 bases at V and 8 bases at J, with 13 bases between. The CDR3 here is CASATKPEKLFF. The DNA for the CDR3 is TGTGCCAGTGCCACGAAGCCGGAAAAACTGTTTTTT.

This clonotype appeared a few times. The chain links TRBV11-2 to TRBJ2-2; 8 bases are shared with TRBD2. Unmatched junction bases numbered 8, after V lost 10 bases and J lost 1 base. CDR3 length equals 15 residues. Germline V gene sequence: CDR1 SGHAT, CDR2 FQNNGV. DNA of the CDR3: TGTGCCACGAAACTAGCGGCTAAGAACACCGGGGAGCTGTTTTTT. Residues: CATKLAAKNTGELFF.

The rearrangement joins TRBV6-1 to TRBJ1-1; D is perhaps TRBD1 (5 bases). From germline, CDR1 is MNHNS and CDR2 SASEGT. Trimming took off 6 bases at V and 5 bases at J, with 22 bases between the two ends. The CDR3 length is 16 residues. The CDR3 bases are TGTGCCAGCAGCCAAGTACCGGGACCCGGGGTTACTGAAGCTTTCTTT. Amino acids: CASSQVPGPGVTEAFF.

This clonotype was picked up a small number of times. The V and J genes are TRBV15 and TRBJ2-7; 7 bases are shared with TRBD1. V lost 4 bases, J lost 1 base, and 4 bases stayed unmatched. The CDR3 consists of 14 residues. Germline V gives CDR1 LNHNV, CDR2 YYDKDF (reference sequence). The CDR3 DNA is TGTGCCACCAGCACTAGGGACAGATCCTACGAGCAGTACTTC. As protein: CATSTRDRSYEQYF.

This clonotype was observed many times. The CDR3 loop is CASSRTTLPFEAFF. DNA for the CDR3: TGTGCCAGCAGCAGGACCACGCTCCCTTTTGAAGCTTTCTTT. The chain joins TRBV27 to TRBJ1-1, with D hard to call. Germline assignment: CDR1 MNHEY and CDR2 SMNVEV (reference sequence). The germline V and J ends were trimmed by 6 bases and 7 bases, with 18 bases remaining between them. The CDR3 consists of 14 residues.

This clonotype was found many times. This rearrangement joins TRBV7-9 to TRBJ2-5; perhaps TRBD1 as D (5 bases). This CDR3 contains 13 residues. Trimming stripped 2 bases from V and 5 bases from J, with 9 bases between. The germline gives CDR1 SEHNR, CDR2 FQNEAQ (reference sequence). Written as DNA, the CDR3 is TGTGCCAGCAGCTTAAGACAGTTGGAGACCCAGTACTTC. Amino acids: CASSLRQLETQYF.

In this sample, this clonotype turned up many times. The V call is TRBV28, the J call TRBJ2-7; D is undetermined. This CDR3 spans 14 amino acids. Germline V gives CDR1 MDHEN, CDR2 SYDVKM. Trimming cost V 4 bases and J 4 bases, with 14 bases left between them. CDR3 DNA sequence: TGTGCCAGCAGTTCGCCCTTGATAGGATACGAGCAGTACTTC. Protein product: CASSSPLIGYEQYF.

This clonotype was seen repeatedly, ten times or more. V is TRBV28 and J is TRBJ2-2; 7 positions agree with TRBD2. The ends lost 7 bases at V and 2 bases at J; junction bases unmatched: 13. This CDR3 is 17 amino acids long. Germline V gene data show CDR1 as MDHEN and CDR2 as SYDVKM. The CDR3 loop reads CASMRWAGAGNTGELFF. In DNA, the CDR3 is TGTGCCAGCATGAGATGGGCGGGAGCGGGTAACACCGGGGAGCTGTTTTTT.

In this sample, this clonotype turned up a few times. The chain joins TRBV5-5 to TRBJ1-5; perhaps TRBD1 as D (5 bases). Germline CDR1 reads SGHKS; CDR2 reads YYEKEE (reference sequence). V lost 2 bases and J lost 1, with 13 bases in between. The CDR3 length is 16 residues. CDR3 DNA sequence: TGTGCCAGCAGCTTAAATATGGGGGAAAGCAATCAGCCCCAGCATTTT. It yields the protein CASSLNMGESNQPQHF.

This clonotype was recorded at least ten times. J is TRBJ1-1 and V is TRBV19; no firm D call. The CDR3 covers 15 residues. Germline V lookup: CDR1 LNHDA, CDR2 SQIVND (reference sequence). Trimming pared 5 bases from V and 1 base from J, leaving 14 bases between. The chain's CDR3 is CASSPRTPGNTEAFF. CDR3 coding DNA: TGTGCCAGTAGTCCCAGGACGCCAGGGAACACTGAAGCTTTCTTT.

The table lists this clonotype with many counts. The rearrangement uses TRBV20-1 and TRBJ1-2; 8 bases line up with TRBD1. This CDR3 is built from 16 residues. CDR1 and CDR2 (germline): DFQATT, SNEGSKA (reference sequence). V was clipped by 3 bases and J by 4 bases; unmatched bases: 13. The CDR3 sequence is CSARGFGRGPGYGYTF. CDR3 in DNA: TGCAGTGCTAGGGGCTTTGGCAGGGGGCCGGGCTATGGCTACACCTTC.

This clonotype was seen a few times. The chain couples TRBV20-1 to TRBJ2-5; perhaps TRBD1 as D (5 bases). This CDR3 is 14 amino acids long. V was trimmed by 6 bases and J by 1 base, leaving 15 bases between them. Germline V gene sequence: CDR1 DFQATT, CDR2 SNEGSKA (reference sequence). CDR3 coding DNA: TGCAGTGCCCGTAGTTACAGGTTCCAAGAGACCCAGTACTTC. Translating gives CSARSYRFQETQYF.

The table lists this clonotype with many counts. The V and J genes are TRBV11-2 and TRBJ2-6; D might be TRBD2 (5 bases). This CDR3 region has 12 residues. CDR1 SGHAT and CDR2 FQNNGV come from the germline V gene. V dropped 6 bases and J dropped 8 bases, with 8 bases sitting between them. The CDR3 sequence is CASSGESNVLTF. The CDR3 DNA reads TGTGCCAGCAGTGGGGAGTCCAACGTCCTGACTTTC.

The CDR3 DNA reads as TGTGCCAGCAGCTTAGTCGGGACAACTGTACACGAGCAGTACTTC. This encodes CASSLVGTTVHEQYF. This chain joins TRBV7-2 and TRBJ2-7; tentatively, D is TRBD1 (6 bases). Trimming cost V 1 base and J 5 bases, with 15 bases left between them. The germline gives CDR1 SGHTA, CDR2 FQGNSA. CDR3 size: 15 residues.

This clonotype was found a few times. This sequence joins TRBV7-3 and TRBJ2-2, with 7 bases identical to TRBD1. The CDR3 spans 15 residues. Trimming cost V 3 bases and J 6 bases; bases outside gene matches: 7. CDR1 and CDR2 from the germline V gene are SGHTA and FQGTGA. The CDR3, as DNA: TGTGCCAGCAGCTTCACAGGGGCTGGGTCCGGGGAGCTGTTTTTT. Translated: CASSFTGAGSGELFF.